This entry lists 22 T cell receptor beta chains sequenced from one sample in a study of response to subunit inactivated influenza vaccine. TCRdb ran MiXCR on the RT-PCR reads and lists one entry per CDR3 protein. The sample records about 520,000 distinct CDR3 sequences, approximately 7.3% being singletons. The sample in question was PBMCs from blood, obtained approximately 25 months after vaccination. These receptors originate from a man between 50 and 75 years old who received an inactivated influenza vaccine.

This clonotype has just a few counts. This chain uses TRBV7-3 with TRBJ2-5, with D unresolved. The V end was cut by 5 bases, the J end by 5 bases, with 12 bases between. The CDR3 is 13 amino acids. Germline CDR1 and CDR2: SGHTA and FQGTGA. The CDR3 nucleotides are TGTGCCAGCAGCCCGAGTATGGACGAGACCCAGTACTTC. This codes for CASSPSMDETQYF.

This chain joins TRBV20-1 and TRBJ1-1, with 9 nucleotides matching TRBD1. The CDR3 extends over 15 amino acids. Unmatched junction bases numbered 7, after V lost 0 bases and J lost 5 bases. CDR1 is DFQATT, CDR2 SNEGSKA, per germline (reference sequence). The CDR3 region has the DNA TGCAGTGCTAGAGATCCAGCGACAGGGGGTACTGAAGCTTTCTTT. Amino acid sequence: CSARDPATGGTEAFF.

J is TRBJ2-3 and V is TRBV9; D not resolved. V was trimmed by 3 bases and J by 0 bases, leaving 14 bases between them. The CDR3 is 16 residues long. Germline assignment: CDR1 SGDLS and CDR2 YYNGEE. The CDR3 spells CASSDGPRSSTDTQYF. For the CDR3, the DNA is TGTGCCAGCAGCGACGGACCCCGATCGAGCACAGATACGCAGTATTTT. The full variable domain, its missing parts supplied by reference TRBV9 and TRBJ2-3, is DSGVTQTPKHLITATGQRVTLRCSPRSGDLSVYWYQQSLDQGLQFLIQYYNGEERAKGNILERFSAQQFPDLHSELNLSSLELGDSALYFCASSDGPRSSTDTQYFGPGTRLTVL.

At least ten counts were recorded for this clonotype. The chain is built from TRBV10-3 and TRBJ2-2; either TRBD1 or TRBD2 may fit D (5 bases each). CDR1 and CDR2 from the germline V gene are ENHRY and SYGVKD. This CDR3 comprises 16 residues. V lost 4 bases to trimming and J lost 1 base, with 13 bases between them. This chain's CDR3 is CAISGRAGRNTGELFF. The DNA of the CDR3 is TGTGCCATCAGTGGAAGGGCAGGGAGGAACACCGGGGAGCTGTTTTTT.

This clonotype was counted between two and nine times. The chain has TRBV2 and TRBJ1-1; D not certain. The germline V gene encodes CDR1 SNHLY and CDR2 FYNNEI. Trimming cost V 0 bases and J 5 bases, with 10 bases left between them. The length of the CDR3 is 14 residues. The CDR3 protein is CASSEALFRTEAFF. The CDR3 region has the DNA TGTGCCAGCAGTGAAGCCCTTTTTAGGACTGAAGCTTTCTTT.

This clonotype occurred a few times. The rearrangement links TRBV25-1 to TRBJ1-3; 7 nucleotides agree with TRBD1. The J segment lost 4 bases and the V segment lost 6 bases, leaving 6 bases of the junction unmatched. Germline V CDR1 and CDR2: MGHDK, SYGVNS. The CDR3 covers 14 residues. This chain's CDR3 is CASRETGRGNTIYF. CDR3 bases: TGTGCCAGCAGGGAGACAGGGAGAGGAAACACCATATATTTT.

This clonotype was detected a few times. This sequence joins TRBV9 and TRBJ1-5; D uncertain. The germline gives CDR1 SGDLS, CDR2 YYNGEE. Trimming removed 1 base at V and 1 base at J, with 9 bases between. This CDR3 comprises 15 residues. CDR3 loop: CASSVSSGSNQPQHF. CDR3 bases: TGTGCCAGCAGCGTATCCAGTGGCAGCAATCAGCCCCAGCATTTT.

In this sample, this clonotype turned up many times. The chain carries TRBV12-3 or TRBV12-4 and TRBJ1-1; a possible D gene is TRBD1 (5 bases). This CDR3 is built from 14 residues. Trimming shortened V by 6 bases and J by 4 bases, and 15 bases separated the two germline ends. This CDR3 reads CASSPGGRVTEAFF. Written as DNA, the CDR3 is TGTGCCAGCAGCCCTGGGGGGAGGGTCACTGAAGCTTTCTTT.

The chain joins TRBV7-2 to TRBJ1-5; 8 nucleotides agree with TRBD1. CDR1 SGHTA and CDR2 FQGNSA come from the germline V gene. V dropped 0 bases and J dropped 6; count of bases not matched to a gene: 4. The CDR3 is 15 residues long. The CDR3 loop reads CASSLARGLGQPQHF. The CDR3 nucleotides are TGTGCCAGCAGCTTAGCCAGGGGGCTGGGTCAGCCCCAGCATTTT.

This clonotype showed up just a few times. The rearrangement links TRBV7-9 to TRBJ2-2; D call uncertain. V lost 8 bases and J lost 6, with 10 bases in between. CDR1 SEHNR and CDR2 FQNEAQ come from the germline V gene (reference sequence). The CDR3 runs 12 residues. The CDR3 region is CASRGYAGELFF. The CDR3 nucleotides read TGTGCCAGCCGCGGTTACGCCGGGGAGCTGTTTTTT.

The table lists this clonotype with a few counts. The chain couples TRBV20-1 to TRBJ1-6; TRBD1 matches at 8 bases. V shed 2 bases and J 1 base; nucleotides not matched to a gene: 1. Germline values: CDR1 DFQATT, CDR2 SNEGSKA (reference sequence). The CDR3 is 15 residues long. The CDR3 spells CSARQGASYNSPLHF. Here the CDR3 DNA reads TGCAGTGCTAGACAGGGGGCGTCCTATAATTCACCCCTCCACTTT.

The chain uses TRBV11-2 and TRBJ2-3; the match to TRBD2 covers 7 bases. The V segment lost 1 base and the J segment 0 bases; nucleotides outside the gene matches: 4. The CDR3 contains 16 residues. The germline V gene encodes CDR1 SGHAT and CDR2 FQNNGV. CDR3 sequence (DNA): TGTGCCAGCAGCTTAGGCGTGGGAGGGAGCACAGATACGCAGTATTTT. It codes for CASSLGVGGSTDTQYF.

This clonotype was counted many times. The V call is TRBV7-6, the J call TRBJ2-7; D might be TRBD2 (6 bases). V lost 0 bases and J lost 0, with 12 bases in between. Germline CDR1 and CDR2: SGHVS and FNYEAQ. CDR3 length equals 16 residues. The CDR3 protein is CASSLADQRASYEQYF. The CDR3 coding sequence is TGTGCCAGCAGCTTAGCGGACCAGCGGGCCTCCTACGAGCAGTACTTC. The full variable domain, with the rest looked up from reference TRBV7-6 and TRBJ2-7, is GAGVSQSPRYKVTKRGQDVALRCDPISGHVSLYWYRQALGQGPEFLTYFNYEAQQDKSGLPNDRFSAERPEGSISTLTIQRTEQRDSAMYRCASSLADQRASYEQYFGPGTRLTVT.

This clonotype was observed a handful of times. The junction departs from the called germline gene at one end, perhaps through a read error. The rearrangement uses TRBV7-9 and TRBJ1-4; 7 positions agree with TRBD1. Germline V gene data show CDR1 as SEHNR and CDR2 as FQNEAQ (reference sequence). The CDR3 consists of 14 residues. This chain's CDR3 is CSSSQGQLNEKLFF. Here the CDR3 DNA reads TGTTCCAGCAGCCAGGGACAGCTAAATGAAAAACTGTTTTTT.

The chain has TRBV20-1 and TRBJ2-3, with 12 bases matching TRBD2. CDR3 size: 16 residues. The J segment lost 6 bases and the V segment lost 4 bases, leaving 11 bases of the junction unmatched. Germline V gives CDR1 DFQATT, CDR2 SNEGSKA (reference sequence). In DNA form, the CDR3 reads TGCAGTGCTACTACGCTAGCGGGGGGGCCGAGGGATACGCAGTATTTT. This encodes CSATTLAGGPRDTQYF.

J is TRBJ2-7 and V is TRBV7-8, with D tentatively TRBD1 or TRBD2 (5 bases each). Germline V gene sequence: CDR1 SGHVS, CDR2 FQNEAQ. V lost 2 bases and J 3 bases, leaving 14 bases between the germline ends. CDR3 length: 15 residues. CDR3 residues: CASSLREGTLYEQYF. CDR3 nucleotide sequence: TGTGCCAGCAGCTTAAGAGAGGGGACCCTCTACGAGCAGTACTTC.

The chain uses TRBV7-9 and TRBJ2-2; possibly TRBD2 for D (5 bases). Germline CDR1 SEHNR, CDR2 FQNEAQ (reference sequence). Trimming took 2 bases from V and 5 from J, leaving 12 bases between them. The CDR3 runs 15 residues. This CDR3 is CASSLPDGLTGELFF. The CDR3 nucleotides read TGTGCCAGCAGCTTACCCGACGGACTGACCGGGGAGCTGTTTTTT.

V and J are TRBV24-1 and TRBJ2-1, with 7 positions matching TRBD1. The ends lost 4 bases at V and 4 bases at J; junction bases unmatched: 12. Germline values: CDR1 KGHDR, CDR2 SFDVKD. CDR3 size: 17 residues. In DNA, the CDR3 is TGTGCCACCAGTGACCCGGGACAGCCTTTCTCTTACAATGAGCAGTTCTTC. Amino acid sequence: CATSDPGQPFSYNEQFF.

This rearrangement joins TRBV7-8 to TRBJ2-1; 9 bases line up with TRBD1. The CDR3 spans 17 residues. The V gene's germline CDR1 is SGHVS and CDR2 FQNEAQ. Unmatched junction bases numbered 7, after V lost 1 base and J lost 3 bases. The CDR3 DNA is TGTGCCAGCAGCTTAGATTATGGGACAGGGCTCTACAATGAGCAGTTCTTC. It encodes CASSLDYGTGLYNEQFF.

This clonotype was counted a few times. V is TRBV7-2 and J is TRBJ1-3; perhaps TRBD1 as D (6 bases). Trimming cost V 0 bases and J 4 bases, with 10 bases left between them. Looked up from germline, CDR1 is SGHTA and CDR2 is FQGNSA. The CDR3 runs to 15 residues. CDR3: CASSLARRGGNTIYF. The CDR3 DNA sequence: TGTGCCAGCAGCTTAGCGCGCAGGGGAGGAAACACCATATATTTT.

The genes are TRBV20-1 and TRBJ2-7, with D perhaps matching TRBD1 (6 bases). V was pared by 6 bases and J by 7 bases, with 16 bases between. The CDR3 consists of 12 residues. Germline V gene data show CDR1 as DFQATT and CDR2 as SNEGSKA (reference sequence). CDR3: CSARDTLSEQYF. In nucleotides, the CDR3 is TGCAGTGCCCGGGACACACTTTCGGAGCAGTACTTC.

This clonotype was seen more than once but under ten times. This chain joins TRBV21-1 and TRBJ2-7; the table's D call, TRBD1, has no DNA check behind it. TRBV21-1 is a pseudogene segment. This CDR3 contains 13 residues. CDR3 nucleotide sequence: TGTGCCAGCAGCAAAATAGTCAGGGCCGAGCAGTACTTC. This translates into CASSKIVRAEQYF.